A single sample is the source of the 5 T cell receptor beta chains below, sequenced in a study of Ad26.COV2.S vaccination and SARS-CoV-2 variants. Profiling relied on immunoSEQ multiplex PCR, and the TCRdb table lists in-frame clones only, not all of them. The table includes more than 85,000 clones, around 80% detected once. Sequences were derived from peripheral blood, sampled after recovery from COVID-19. These receptors were obtained from a human donor who had recovered from COVID-19.

This clone was counted once. Germline and junction disagree at one end, which may indicate a read error. The chain uses TRBV7-6 and TRBJ2-5, with unresolved D. Germline CDR1 is SGHVS and CDR2 is FNYEAQ. The CDR3 loop spans 15 amino acids. CDR3 region: CASSLMGRYQETQYF. The CDR3 DNA is TGTGCCAGCAGCTTAATGGGCAGGTACCAGGAGACCCAGTACTTC.

The chain uses TRBV10-3 and TRBJ1-2; TRBD1 is a possible D gene (5 bases). V lost 7 bases and J 5 bases, leaving 14 bases between the germline ends. The CDR3 extends over 13 amino acids. Germline V gives CDR1 ENHRY, CDR2 SYGVKD. The CDR3 nucleotides read TGTGCCATCAACGGGGCAAGGGGTTATGGCTACACCTTC. Amino acid sequence: CAINGARGYGYTF.

The chain carries TRBV6-2 or TRBV6-3 and TRBJ2-1; unclear D gene. Germline-derived CDR1 and CDR2 are MNHEY and SVGEGT. The CDR3 covers 12 residues. The V gene lost 3 bases and the J gene lost 11 bases, with 11 bases spanning the gap. CDR3 DNA sequence: TGTGCCAGCAGTTATAGTTCTAAGAAGCAGTTCTTC. Amino acid sequence: CASSYSSKKQFF.

V is TRBV7-2 and J is TRBJ2-2, with 9 bases identical to TRBD2. The CDR3 totals 16 residues. Germline trimming cut 0 bases from V and 4 bases from J; bases unmatched to any gene: 3. CDR1 is SGHTA and CDR2 is FQGNSA in the germline V gene. Here the CDR3 reads CASSLARGGGTGELFF. The DNA for the CDR3 is TGTGCCAGCAGCTTAGCGCGGGGGGGCGGCACCGGGGAGCTGTTTTTT.

This chain uses TRBV10-2 with TRBJ2-7; TRBD2 matches 10 bases. Trimming at V came to 7 bases and at J to 3 bases, leaving 6 bases not matched to a gene. Germline V gene data show CDR1 as WSHSY and CDR2 as SAAADI. The CDR3 has 14 residues. CDR3 in DNA: TGCGCCAGCACGAGGACTAGCGGCTTCTACGAGCAGTACTTC. Protein product: CASTRTSGFYEQYF.